This TCR beta chain was sequenced for a study of shared clonotypes between healthy human individuals. Genomic DNA (from each subset) was split evenly across several immunoSEQ plates. Per sorted-subset replicate PCR, input was approximately 0.2 ug DNA, representing tens of thousands of T cell genomes. Clones were read by immunoSEQ multiplex PCR, and TCRdb kept only the in-frame ones, dropping some. Among about 960,000 clones listed, about 80% were seen once. On this clone itself: The antigen is unknown.

Points from the study as a whole: The four-donor shared clonotypes exceeded non-shared clonotypes in generation probability, with non-shared ones scoring lower.

The sample taken for sequencing was memory CD4+ T cells sorted from blood. Subset here: CD45RA-negative fraction. This TCR derives from a man younger than 30 in good health.

The CDR3 sequence is CASKKGKDANTEAFF. For the CDR3, the DNA is TGTGCCAGCAAAAAAGGGAAGGACGCGAACACTGAAGCTTTCTTT. This sequence joins TRBV6-1 and TRBJ1-1; D unclear. V shed 7 bases and J shed 1 base, with 16 bases lying between them. Germline loops: CDR1 MNHNS, CDR2 SASEGT. CDR3 length equals 15 residues.